This T cell receptor beta chain was sequenced during a study of T cell changes during pregnancy in multiple sclerosis. Germline V gene data show CDR1 as SGHNT and CDR2 as YENEEA. This CDR3 contains 14 residues. Deletions cut 3 bases from V and 11 bases from J, with 14 bases between. The data were produced by immunoSEQ multiplex PCR, yet TCRdb's version contains in-frame clones alone and is incomplete. The repertoire has roughly 100,000 clones, under 95% of them found once; the top ten carry 1.6%. The rearrangement joins TRBV11-3 to TRBJ1-6; no definite D call. The TCR was taken from a female donor with multiple sclerosis, enrolled in a pregnancy study. The sample here was peripheral blood, taken before pregnancy. CDR3 protein: CASSLQSEDAPLHF. DNA for the CDR3: TGTGCCAGCAGCTTGCAGTCGGAGGACGCACCCCTCCACTTT. Using reference TRBV11-3 and TRBJ1-6 for the parts outside the CDR3, the full variable domain is EAGVVQSPRYKIIEKKQPVAFWCNPISGHNTLYWYLQNLGQGPELLIRYENEEAVDDSQLPKDRFSAERLKGVDSTLKIQPAELGDSAVYLCASSLQSEDAPLHFGNGTRLTVT.